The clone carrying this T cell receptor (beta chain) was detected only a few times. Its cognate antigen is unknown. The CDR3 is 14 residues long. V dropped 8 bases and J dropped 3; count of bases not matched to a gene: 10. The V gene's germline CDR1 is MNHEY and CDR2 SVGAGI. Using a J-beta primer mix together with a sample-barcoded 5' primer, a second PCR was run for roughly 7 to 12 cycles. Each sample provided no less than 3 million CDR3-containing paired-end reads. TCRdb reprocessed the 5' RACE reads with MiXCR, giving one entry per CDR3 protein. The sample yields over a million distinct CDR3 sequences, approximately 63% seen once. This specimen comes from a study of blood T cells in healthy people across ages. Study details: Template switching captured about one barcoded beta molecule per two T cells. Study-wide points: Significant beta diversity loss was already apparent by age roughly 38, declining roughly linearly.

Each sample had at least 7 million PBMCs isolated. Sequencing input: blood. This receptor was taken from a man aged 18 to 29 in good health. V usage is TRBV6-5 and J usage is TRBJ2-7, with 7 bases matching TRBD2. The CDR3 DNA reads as TGTGCCAGCTCTCGGGGACTACATGACTACGAGCAGTACTTC. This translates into CASSRGLHDYEQYF.